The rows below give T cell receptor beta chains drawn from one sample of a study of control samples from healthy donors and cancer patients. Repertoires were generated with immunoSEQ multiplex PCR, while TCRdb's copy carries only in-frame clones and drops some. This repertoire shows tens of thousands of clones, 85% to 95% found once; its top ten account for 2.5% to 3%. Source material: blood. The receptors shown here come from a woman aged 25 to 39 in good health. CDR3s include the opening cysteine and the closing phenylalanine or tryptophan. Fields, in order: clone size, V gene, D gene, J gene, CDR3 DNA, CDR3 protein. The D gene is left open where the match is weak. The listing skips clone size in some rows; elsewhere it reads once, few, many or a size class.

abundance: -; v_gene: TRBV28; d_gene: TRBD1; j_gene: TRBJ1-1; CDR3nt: TGTGCCAGCAGTTTCTACGACAGGGGCCTGCAAGCTTTCTTT; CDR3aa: CASSFYDRGLQAFF
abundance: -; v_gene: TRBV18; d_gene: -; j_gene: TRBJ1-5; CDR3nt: TGTGCCAGCTCACGTCAGGACAATCAGCCCCAGCATTTT; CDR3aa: CASSRQDNQPQHF
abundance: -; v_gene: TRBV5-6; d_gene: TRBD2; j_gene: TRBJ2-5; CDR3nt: TGTGCCAGCAGCCGAGTGCAGGAGCCTGGGGGGGGCCAGTACTTC; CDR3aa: CASSRVQEPGGGQYF
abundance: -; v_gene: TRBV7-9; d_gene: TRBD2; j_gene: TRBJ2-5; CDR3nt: TGTGCCAGCAGCTTAGTACGCGGGGGGCAAGAGACCCAGTACTTC; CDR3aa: CASSLVRGGQETQYF
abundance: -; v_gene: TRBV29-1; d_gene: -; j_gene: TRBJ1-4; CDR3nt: TGCAGCGTTGAAGTGGGAGAAAAACTGTTTTTT; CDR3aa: CSVEVGEKLFF
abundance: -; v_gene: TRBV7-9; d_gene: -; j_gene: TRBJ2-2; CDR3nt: TGTGCCAGCAGCTTGCTGAAGGGAGTTACCGGGGAGCTGTTTTTT; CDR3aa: CASSLLKGVTGELFF
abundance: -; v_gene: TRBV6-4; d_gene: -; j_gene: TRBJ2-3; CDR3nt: TGTGCCAGCAAAGTGGCTAGCGGCACAGATACGCAGTATTTT; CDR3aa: CASKVASGTDTQYF
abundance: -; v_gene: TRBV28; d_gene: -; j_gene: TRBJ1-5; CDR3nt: TGTGCCAGCAGTTCCGGACAGCGGAATCAGCCCCAGCATTTT; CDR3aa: CASSSGQRNQPQHF
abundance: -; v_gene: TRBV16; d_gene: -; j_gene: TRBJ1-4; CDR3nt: TGTGCCAGCAGCCAATCAGGAGAAAAACTGTTTTTT; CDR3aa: CASSQSGEKLFF
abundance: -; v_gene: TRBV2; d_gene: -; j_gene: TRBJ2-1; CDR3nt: TGTGCCAGCAGTGGGGCCCCCGGGGATGAGCAGTTCTTC; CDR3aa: CASSGAPGDEQFF
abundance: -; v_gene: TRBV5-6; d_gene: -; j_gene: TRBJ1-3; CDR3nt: TGTGCCAGCAACCTCTTAGGACAGTCTGGAAACACCATATATTTT; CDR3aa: CASNLLGQSGNTIYF
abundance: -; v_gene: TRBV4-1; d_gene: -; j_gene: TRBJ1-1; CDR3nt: TGCGCCAGCAGCCAAGAGCGTATAGGAGAGAACACTGAAGCTTTCTTT; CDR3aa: CASSQERIGENTEAFF
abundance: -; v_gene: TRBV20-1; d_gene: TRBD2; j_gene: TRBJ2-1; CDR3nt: TGCAGTGCTAGTACTAGCGGGGGCCTGAATGAGCAGTTCTTC; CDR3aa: CSASTSGGLNEQFF
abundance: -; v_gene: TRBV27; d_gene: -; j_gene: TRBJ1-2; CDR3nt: TGTGCCAGCAGTTTAACGGGTTACGGCTATGGCTACACCTTC; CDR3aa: CASSLTGYGYGYTF
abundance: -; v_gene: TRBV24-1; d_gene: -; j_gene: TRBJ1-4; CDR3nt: TGTGCCACCAGTGACTCCAGCCCGTCGGACAGCCCGAATGAAAAACTGTTTTTT; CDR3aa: CATSDSSPSDSPNEKLFF
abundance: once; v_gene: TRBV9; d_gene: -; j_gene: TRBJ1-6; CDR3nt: TGTGCCAGCAGCGTAGGGTCAGGACCACCCCTCCACTTT; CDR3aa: CASSVGSGPPLHF
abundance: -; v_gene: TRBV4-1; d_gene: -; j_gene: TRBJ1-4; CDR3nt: TGCGCCAGCAGCCAAGTGCCAGGGGCTAATGAAAAACTGTTTTTT; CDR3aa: CASSQVPGANEKLFF
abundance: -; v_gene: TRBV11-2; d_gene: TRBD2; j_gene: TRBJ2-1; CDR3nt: TGTGCCAGCAGCGTCCGCCCGGGGGGGAACAATGAGCAGTTCTTC; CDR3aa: CASSVRPGGNNEQFF
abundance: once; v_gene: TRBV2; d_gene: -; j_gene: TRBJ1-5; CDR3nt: TGTGCCAGCAGCGAAAGGAAGGGGGGCAATCAGCCCCAGCATTTT; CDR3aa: CASSERKGGNQPQHF
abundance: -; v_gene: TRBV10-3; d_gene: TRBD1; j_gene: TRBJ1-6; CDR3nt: TGTGCCATCAGCGGACAGGGAAATTCACCCCTCCACTTT; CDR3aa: CAISGQGNSPLHF
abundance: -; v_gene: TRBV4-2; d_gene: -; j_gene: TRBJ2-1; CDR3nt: TGTGCCACGGGGGACTCGTCCTACAACGAGCAGTTCTTC; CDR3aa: CATGDSSYNEQFF
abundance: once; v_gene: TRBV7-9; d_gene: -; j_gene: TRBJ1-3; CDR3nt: TGTGCCAGCAGCCTCCAAGGGGTGGCGGGAAACACCATATATTTT; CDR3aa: CASSLQGVAGNTIYF
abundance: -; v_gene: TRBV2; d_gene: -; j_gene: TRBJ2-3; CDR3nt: TGTGCCAGCAGTGACTTTGGGACTCACACAGATACGCAGTATTTT; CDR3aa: CASSDFGTHTDTQYF
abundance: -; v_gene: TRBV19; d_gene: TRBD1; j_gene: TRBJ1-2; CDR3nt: TGTGCCAGTAGCCTCCGGGGACAGAACTATGGCTACACCTTC; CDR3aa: CASSLRGQNYGYTF
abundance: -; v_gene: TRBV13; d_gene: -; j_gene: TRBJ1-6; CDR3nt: TGTGCCAGCAACTCCCAGGAAAGGGAATCACCCCTCCACTTT; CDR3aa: CASNSQERESPLHF
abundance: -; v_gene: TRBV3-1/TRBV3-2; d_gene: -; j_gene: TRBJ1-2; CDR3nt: TGTGCCAGCAACCAAGATCGAAGAACAAATGGCTACACCTTC; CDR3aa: CASNQDRRTNGYTF
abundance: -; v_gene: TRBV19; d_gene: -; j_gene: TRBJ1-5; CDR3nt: TGTGCCAGTAGTATTAGAGGAAATCAGCCCCAGCATTTT; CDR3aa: CASSIRGNQPQHF
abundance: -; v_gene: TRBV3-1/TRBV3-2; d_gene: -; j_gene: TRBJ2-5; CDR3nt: TGTGCCAGCAGCCAAGAGATGACTAGAACAGAGACCCAGTACTTC; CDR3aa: CASSQEMTRTETQYF
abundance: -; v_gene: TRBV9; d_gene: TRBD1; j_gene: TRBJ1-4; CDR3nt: TGTGCCAGCAGCCCCCGGGACAGCGCAACTAATGAAAAACTGTTTTTT; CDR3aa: CASSPRDSATNEKLFF
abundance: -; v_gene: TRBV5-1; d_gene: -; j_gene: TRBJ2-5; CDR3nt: TGCGCCAGCAGCTTGGACCTATTTAAAGAGACCCAGTACTTC; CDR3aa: CASSLDLFKETQYF
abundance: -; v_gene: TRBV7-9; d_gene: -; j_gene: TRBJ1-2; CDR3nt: TGTGCCAGCAGCTTAGGATGGGATGGCTACACCTTC; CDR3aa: CASSLGWDGYTF
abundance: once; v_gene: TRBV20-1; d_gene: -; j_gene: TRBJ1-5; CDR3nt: TGCAGTGCTAGTGCTGCGGATCAGCCCCAGCATTTT; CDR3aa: CSASAADQPQHF
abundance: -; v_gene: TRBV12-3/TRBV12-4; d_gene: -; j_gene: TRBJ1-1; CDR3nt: TGTGCCAGCAGAGGGGAGGGCTACACTGAAGCTTTCTTT; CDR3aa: CASRGEGYTEAFF
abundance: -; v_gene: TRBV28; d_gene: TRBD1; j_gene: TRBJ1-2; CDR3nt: TGTGCCAGCAGTTTCATCGGGACAGGGGTTTATGGCTACACCTTC; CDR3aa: CASSFIGTGVYGYTF
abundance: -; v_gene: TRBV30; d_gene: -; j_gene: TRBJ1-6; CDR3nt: TGTGCCTGGGGAATTGGACAGATGAATTCACCCCTCCACTTT; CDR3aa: CAWGIGQMNSPLHF
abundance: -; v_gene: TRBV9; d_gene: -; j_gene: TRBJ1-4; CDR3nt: TGTGCCAGCAGCGCCGATTGGACGGGAGGAGGGGAAAAACTGTTTTTT; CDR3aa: CASSADWTGGGEKLFF